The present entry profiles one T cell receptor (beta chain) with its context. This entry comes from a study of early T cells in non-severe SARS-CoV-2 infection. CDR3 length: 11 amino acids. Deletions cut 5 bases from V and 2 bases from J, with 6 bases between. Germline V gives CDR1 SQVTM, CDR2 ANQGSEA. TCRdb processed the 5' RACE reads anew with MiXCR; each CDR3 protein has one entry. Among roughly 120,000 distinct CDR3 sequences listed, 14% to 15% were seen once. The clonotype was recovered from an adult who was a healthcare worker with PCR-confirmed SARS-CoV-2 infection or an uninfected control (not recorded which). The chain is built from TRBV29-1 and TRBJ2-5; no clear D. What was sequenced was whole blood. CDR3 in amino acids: CSVLQQETQYF. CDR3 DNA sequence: TGCAGCGTTCTTCAGCAAGAGACCCAGTACTTC. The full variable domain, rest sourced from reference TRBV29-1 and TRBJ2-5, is SAVISQKPSRDICQRGTSLTIQCQVDSQVTMMFWYRQQPGQSLTLIATANQGSEATYESGFVIDKFPISRPNLTFSTLTVSNMSPEDSSIYLCSVLQQETQYFGPGTRLLVL.